A single sample gave rise to the 25 T cell receptor beta chains below, sequenced in a study of blood T cells in healthy people across ages. Then a second PCR, running about 7 to 11 cycles, was carried out with a sample-barcoded 5' primer and a J-beta primer mix. TCRdb called the 5' RACE reads again in MiXCR, with one record for every CDR3 protein. Among around 800,000 distinct CDR3 sequences listed, about half were seen once. The specimen was blood. These TCRs come from an older man in good health.

This chain joins TRBV2 and TRBJ1-4, with a tentative D call TRBD1 (5 bases). CDR3 length equals 18 residues. V gave up 4 bases and J gave up 2 bases, with 20 bases separating them. Germline CDR1 reads SNHLY; CDR2 reads FYNNEI. The CDR3 sequence is CASSVRGPRPRTNEKLFF. The CDR3 DNA is TGTGCCAGCAGTGTCCGGGGACCGAGGCCCAGGACTAATGAAAAACTGTTTTTT.

As for this clonotype: This may come from a read error, since a much larger clone is one base off. V is TRBV15 and J is TRBJ2-7; the D gene is possibly TRBD2 (6 bases). CDR1 and CDR2 (germline): LNHNV, YYDKDF (reference sequence). The V end lost 0 bases, the J end lost 0 bases, and 9 bases lay between the germline ends. CDR3 length: 15 residues. The CDR3 protein is CATSRDGGSSYEQYF. The DNA of the CDR3 is TGTGCCACCAGCAGAGATGGGGGGAGCTCCTACGAGCAGTACTTC.

Concerning this clonotype itself: At one end, the junction sequence differs from germline, possibly due to a read error. The chain has TRBV7-9 and TRBJ2-3; tentatively, D is TRBD1 or TRBD2 (6 bases each). Per the germline V gene, CDR1 is SEHNR and CDR2 is FQNEAQ (reference sequence). CDR3 length: 15 residues. In nucleotides, the CDR3 is TGTGCCAGCAACTTAGGTTCAGGGGAGGCAGATACGCAGTATTTT. This codes for CASNLGSGEADTQYF.

The chain employs TRBV4-1 and TRBJ2-1, with TRBD1 as a possible D gene (6 bases). V lost 6 bases to trimming and J lost 0 bases, with 15 bases between them. Looked up from germline, CDR1 is MGHRA and CDR2 is YSYEKL. The CDR3 spans 16 residues. This CDR3 reads CASREATGSSYNEQFF. The CDR3 DNA reads TGCGCCAGCAGGGAAGCTACAGGGAGCTCCTACAATGAGCAGTTCTTC.

This clonotype was counted a few times. The J gene is TRBJ2-1, the V gene TRBV7-3; TRBD2 matches 8 bases. Germline values: CDR1 SGHTA, CDR2 FQGTGA. The CDR3 spans 16 residues. Losses at the gene ends were 0 bases for V and 9 bases for J; bases not matched to a gene: 10. CDR3 DNA: TGTGCCAGCAGCTTAACGTTGACGGGAGGGCCCTCTGAGCAGTTCTTC. As protein: CASSLTLTGGPSEQFF. The full variable domain, rest sourced from reference TRBV7-3 and TRBJ2-1, is GAGVSQTPSNKVTEKGKYVELRCDPISGHTALYWYRQSLGQGPEFLIYFQGTGAADDSGLPNDRFFAVRPEGSVSTLKIQRTERGDSAVYLCASSLTLTGGPSEQFFGPGTRLTVL.

V and J are TRBV25-1 and TRBJ2-5; a weak D match, TRBD1 (6 bases). Germline assignment: CDR1 MGHDK and CDR2 SYGVNS. The CDR3 covers 13 residues. Trimming stripped 4 bases from V and 2 bases from J, with 8 bases between. The CDR3 coding sequence is TGTGCCAGCAGTGGGGACACTCAAGAGACCCAGTACTTC. This codes for CASSGDTQETQYF. Filled out from reference TRBV25-1 and TRBJ2-5, the complete variable domain reads EADIYQTPRYLVIGTGKKITLECSQTMGHDKMYWYQQDPGMELHLIHYSYGVNSTEKGDLSSESTVSRIRTEHFPLTLESARPSHTSQYLCASSGDTQETQYFGPGTRLLVL.

This clonotype was observed many times. This CDR3 reads CASSKTSGQSSYNEQFF. Written as DNA, the CDR3 is TGTGCCAGCAGCAAAACGAGCGGGCAGAGCTCCTACAATGAGCAGTTCTTC. V and J are TRBV7-2 and TRBJ2-1; a possible D gene is TRBD2 (6 bases). This CDR3 contains 17 residues. The germline V and J ends were trimmed by 5 bases and 0 bases, with 17 bases remaining between them. Germline lookup yields CDR1 SGHTA and CDR2 FQGNSA.

A few counts support this clonotype. The V call is TRBV27, the J call TRBJ2-1; D is unresolved. There are 13 residues in the CDR3. CDR1 MNHEY and CDR2 SMNVEV come from the germline V gene (reference sequence). Trimming took off 3 bases at V and 10 bases at J, with 13 bases between the two ends. The CDR3 nucleotides read TGTGCCAGCAGTTTCCCCTATCTACTGGAGCAGTTCTTC. Its translation is CASSFPYLLEQFF.

V is TRBV7-8 and J is TRBJ1-1; D gene unclear. The CDR3 totals 12 residues. Trimming took off 1 base at V and 10 bases at J, with 10 bases between the two ends. Germline CDR1 SGHVS, CDR2 FQNEAQ. CDR3 amino acids: CASSLEGGGAFF. The CDR3, as DNA: TGTGCCAGCAGCTTAGAGGGAGGTGGAGCTTTCTTT.

The chain links TRBV12-3 or TRBV12-4 to TRBJ2-1; D is undetermined. The CDR3 spans 14 residues. V lost 7 bases and J 2 bases, leaving 12 bases between the germline ends. The CDR3 region has the DNA TGTGCCAGCATATTGGGCGGCACCTACAATGAGCAGTTCTTC. This gives the protein CASILGGTYNEQFF.

This clonotype was detected once. This CDR3 is CASTNGQGTNEKLFF. CDR3 sequence (DNA): TGTGCCAGCACTAACGGACAGGGAACTAATGAAAAACTGTTTTTT. V is TRBV18 and J is TRBJ1-4; 8 bases fit TRBD1. V shed 8 bases and J 1 base; nucleotides not matched to a gene: 6. Per germline, CDR1 KGHSH and CDR2 LQKENI. The length of the CDR3 is 15 residues.

The V call is TRBV27, the J call TRBJ2-3, with a tentative D call TRBD2 (7 bases). The CDR3 is 16 amino acids. CDR1 and CDR2 from the germline V gene are MNHEY and SMNVEV (reference sequence). Trimming pared 0 bases from V and 2 bases from J, leaving 12 bases between. CDR3 sequence reads: CASSLSGGRFTDTQYF. Here the CDR3 DNA reads TGTGCCAGCAGTTTATCGGGGGGGCGCTTCACAGATACGCAGTATTTT.

This clonotype has at least ten counts. The chain carries TRBV4-3 and TRBJ2-3, with D hard to call. Germline V gene sequence: CDR1 LGHNA, CDR2 YSLEER. Deletions cut 0 bases from V and 2 bases from J, with 12 bases between. The CDR3 is made up of 16 amino acids. CDR3: CASSQDAARPTDTQYF. The CDR3 bases are TGCGCCAGCAGCCAAGATGCGGCGCGCCCCACAGATACGCAGTATTTT.

A remark on this clonotype: An end of the junction does not agree with germline; a read error may underlie this. The V gene is TRBV5-4, the J gene TRBJ2-1; 12 nucleotides line up with TRBD2. The J call could be wrong; TRBJ2-7 is a better fit for the DNA end. The CDR3 spans 14 residues. The V gene's germline CDR1 is SGHNT and CDR2 YYREEE (reference sequence). Here the CDR3 DNA reads TGTGCCGGCAGCTTGGGACTAGCGGGCTACGAGCAGTACTTC. Its translation: CAGSLGLAGYEQYF.

The V gene is TRBV7-9, the J gene TRBJ2-3; 8 bases map to TRBD1. There are 15 residues in the CDR3. Germline loops: CDR1 SEHNR, CDR2 FQNEAQ (reference sequence). With 6 bases clipped from V and 2 bases from J, the junction kept 7 bases outside the gene matches. The CDR3 here is CASSRGTGATDTQYF. The CDR3 DNA sequence: TGTGCCAGCAGTCGTGGGACAGGCGCCACAGATACGCAGTATTTT.

The chain uses TRBV10-3 and TRBJ2-1; TRBD1 agrees at 9 bases. V dropped 0 bases and J dropped 9; count of bases not matched to a gene: 6. The CDR3 runs 15 residues. The germline gives CDR1 ENHRY, CDR2 SYGVKD. CDR3 amino acids: CAISESGQGMGEQFF. The CDR3 DNA is TGTGCCATCAGTGAGTCCGGACAGGGGATGGGTGAGCAGTTCTTC.

V usage is TRBV15 and J usage is TRBJ2-7, with 8 bases that match TRBD2. After removal of 0 bases from V and 5 bases from J, the junction contained 6 bases not matched to a gene. The germline gives CDR1 LNHNV, CDR2 YYDKDF (reference sequence). There are 15 residues in the CDR3. The DNA for the CDR3 is TGTGCCACCAGCAGAGATCTCGGGAGGGAGAACGAGCAGTACTTC. Its protein product is CATSRDLGRENEQYF.

This clonotype was seen a few times. The chain links TRBV6-6 to TRBJ2-6; the D is unclear. Germline CDR1 MNHNY, CDR2 SVGAGI (reference sequence). The CDR3 spans 16 residues. V shed 0 bases and J shed 3 bases, with 9 bases lying between them. CDR3 sequence (DNA): TGTGCCAGCAGTTACTCGGGGAAGAATGGGGCCAACGTCCTGACTTTC. Translating gives CASSYSGKNGANVLTF.

CDR3 region: CATSRDEALAGGERYF. DNA of the CDR3: TGTGCCACCAGCAGAGATGAGGCTCTAGCGGGAGGTGAGCGGTACTTC. This chain joins TRBV15 and TRBJ2-5; 11 nucleotides agree with TRBD2. Trimming cost V 0 bases and J 13 bases; bases outside gene matches: 13. This CDR3 has 16 amino acids. Germline CDR1 reads LNHNV; CDR2 reads YYDKDF (reference sequence).

The chain combines TRBV12-3 or TRBV12-4 with TRBJ2-3; TRBD2 might be the D (6 bases). There are 16 residues in the CDR3. V lost 3 bases, J lost 4 bases, and 17 bases lay in between. CDR3 sequence (DNA): TGTGCCAGCAGTTTTAGCGGAAGGGGTAGCGCAGATACGCAGTATTTT. It specifies CASSFSGRGSADTQYF.

This clonotype appeared a few times. This CDR3 is CASRRGGGEAEKETQYF. The CDR3 DNA is TGTGCCAGCAGGAGGGGGGGGGGAGAAGCTGAAAAAGAGACCCAGTACTTC. V gene TRBV27 combines with J gene TRBJ2-5, with D maybe TRBD2 (7 bases). Germline CDR1 and CDR2: MNHEY and SMNVEV (reference sequence). With 6 bases removed from V and 3 bases from J, the gap between germline ends came to 23 bases. This CDR3 contains 17 residues.

The chain carries TRBV12-3 or TRBV12-4 and TRBJ1-5; D is ambiguous. Trimming removed 7 bases from V and 5 bases from J, with 9 bases in between. CDR3 length equals 12 residues. CDR3 coding DNA: TGTGCCAGCACCCTCGACGATCAGCCCCAGCATTTT. Translated: CASTLDDQPQHF.

Details on this clonotype: A much larger clone is a single base away; this may be a read error. The gene calls are TRBV12-3 or TRBV12-4 and TRBJ2-1; D remains ambiguous. The CDR3 has 11 amino acids. V shed 6 bases and J shed 10 bases, with 10 bases lying between them. The CDR3 reads CASRFADEQFF. CDR3 nucleotides: TGTGCCAGCAGATTCGCCGACGAGCAGTTCTTC.

V gene TRBV6-2 or TRBV6-3 combines with J gene TRBJ2-7; 12 nucleotides line up with TRBD2. This CDR3 is 15 amino acids long. CDR1 and CDR2 from the germline V gene are MNHEY and SVGEGT. The ends lost 5 bases at V and 3 bases at J; junction bases unmatched: 5. CDR3 bases: TGTGCCAGCAGTCCTAGCGGGAGGGGATTCTACGAGCAGTACTTC. It encodes CASSPSGRGFYEQYF.

The rearrangement uses TRBV15 and TRBJ2-1; no clear D. This CDR3 contains 14 residues. The V gene lost 0 bases and the J gene lost 10 bases, with 13 bases spanning the gap. Germline values: CDR1 LNHNV, CDR2 YYDKDF (reference sequence). The CDR3 loop is CATSRDLTQEEQFF. In DNA form, the CDR3 reads TGTGCCACCAGCAGAGATTTGACCCAGGAGGAGCAGTTCTTC.